This T cell receptor (beta chain) was found in a study of vaccination effects on CD4 cells after COVID-19. Notes on the study in general: Substantial clonal contraction characterized both infection- and vaccine-induced clones late after vaccination.

The CDR3 is 13 residues long. Germline CDR1 reads MDHEN; CDR2 reads SYDVKM. Between the trimmed V and J ends, which lost 7 bases and 0 bases, there was a span of 9 bases. After expansion with viral peptide pools in the ViraFEST assay, antigen-specific CD4+ T cells were sequenced. Scientists isolated CD4+ T cells after an approximately 10-day culture period ended. Some clones are missing from TCRdb's copy, which holds only in-frame ones; the method was immunoSEQ multiplex PCR. The sample includes tens of thousands of clones, approximately 80% seen only once; the top ten take 2% to 2.5%. On this clone: The antigen remains undetermined.

The source was CD4+ T cells from PBMCs cultured with HCoV-229E spike peptides, collected before COVID-19 vaccination. The origin of this receptor is a human donor who received a COVID-19 vaccine. V and J are TRBV28 and TRBJ1-1; D uncertain. The CDR3 region is CASNQILNTEAFF. CDR3 DNA sequence: TGTGCCAGCAACCAAATCCTGAACACTGAAGCTTTCTTT.